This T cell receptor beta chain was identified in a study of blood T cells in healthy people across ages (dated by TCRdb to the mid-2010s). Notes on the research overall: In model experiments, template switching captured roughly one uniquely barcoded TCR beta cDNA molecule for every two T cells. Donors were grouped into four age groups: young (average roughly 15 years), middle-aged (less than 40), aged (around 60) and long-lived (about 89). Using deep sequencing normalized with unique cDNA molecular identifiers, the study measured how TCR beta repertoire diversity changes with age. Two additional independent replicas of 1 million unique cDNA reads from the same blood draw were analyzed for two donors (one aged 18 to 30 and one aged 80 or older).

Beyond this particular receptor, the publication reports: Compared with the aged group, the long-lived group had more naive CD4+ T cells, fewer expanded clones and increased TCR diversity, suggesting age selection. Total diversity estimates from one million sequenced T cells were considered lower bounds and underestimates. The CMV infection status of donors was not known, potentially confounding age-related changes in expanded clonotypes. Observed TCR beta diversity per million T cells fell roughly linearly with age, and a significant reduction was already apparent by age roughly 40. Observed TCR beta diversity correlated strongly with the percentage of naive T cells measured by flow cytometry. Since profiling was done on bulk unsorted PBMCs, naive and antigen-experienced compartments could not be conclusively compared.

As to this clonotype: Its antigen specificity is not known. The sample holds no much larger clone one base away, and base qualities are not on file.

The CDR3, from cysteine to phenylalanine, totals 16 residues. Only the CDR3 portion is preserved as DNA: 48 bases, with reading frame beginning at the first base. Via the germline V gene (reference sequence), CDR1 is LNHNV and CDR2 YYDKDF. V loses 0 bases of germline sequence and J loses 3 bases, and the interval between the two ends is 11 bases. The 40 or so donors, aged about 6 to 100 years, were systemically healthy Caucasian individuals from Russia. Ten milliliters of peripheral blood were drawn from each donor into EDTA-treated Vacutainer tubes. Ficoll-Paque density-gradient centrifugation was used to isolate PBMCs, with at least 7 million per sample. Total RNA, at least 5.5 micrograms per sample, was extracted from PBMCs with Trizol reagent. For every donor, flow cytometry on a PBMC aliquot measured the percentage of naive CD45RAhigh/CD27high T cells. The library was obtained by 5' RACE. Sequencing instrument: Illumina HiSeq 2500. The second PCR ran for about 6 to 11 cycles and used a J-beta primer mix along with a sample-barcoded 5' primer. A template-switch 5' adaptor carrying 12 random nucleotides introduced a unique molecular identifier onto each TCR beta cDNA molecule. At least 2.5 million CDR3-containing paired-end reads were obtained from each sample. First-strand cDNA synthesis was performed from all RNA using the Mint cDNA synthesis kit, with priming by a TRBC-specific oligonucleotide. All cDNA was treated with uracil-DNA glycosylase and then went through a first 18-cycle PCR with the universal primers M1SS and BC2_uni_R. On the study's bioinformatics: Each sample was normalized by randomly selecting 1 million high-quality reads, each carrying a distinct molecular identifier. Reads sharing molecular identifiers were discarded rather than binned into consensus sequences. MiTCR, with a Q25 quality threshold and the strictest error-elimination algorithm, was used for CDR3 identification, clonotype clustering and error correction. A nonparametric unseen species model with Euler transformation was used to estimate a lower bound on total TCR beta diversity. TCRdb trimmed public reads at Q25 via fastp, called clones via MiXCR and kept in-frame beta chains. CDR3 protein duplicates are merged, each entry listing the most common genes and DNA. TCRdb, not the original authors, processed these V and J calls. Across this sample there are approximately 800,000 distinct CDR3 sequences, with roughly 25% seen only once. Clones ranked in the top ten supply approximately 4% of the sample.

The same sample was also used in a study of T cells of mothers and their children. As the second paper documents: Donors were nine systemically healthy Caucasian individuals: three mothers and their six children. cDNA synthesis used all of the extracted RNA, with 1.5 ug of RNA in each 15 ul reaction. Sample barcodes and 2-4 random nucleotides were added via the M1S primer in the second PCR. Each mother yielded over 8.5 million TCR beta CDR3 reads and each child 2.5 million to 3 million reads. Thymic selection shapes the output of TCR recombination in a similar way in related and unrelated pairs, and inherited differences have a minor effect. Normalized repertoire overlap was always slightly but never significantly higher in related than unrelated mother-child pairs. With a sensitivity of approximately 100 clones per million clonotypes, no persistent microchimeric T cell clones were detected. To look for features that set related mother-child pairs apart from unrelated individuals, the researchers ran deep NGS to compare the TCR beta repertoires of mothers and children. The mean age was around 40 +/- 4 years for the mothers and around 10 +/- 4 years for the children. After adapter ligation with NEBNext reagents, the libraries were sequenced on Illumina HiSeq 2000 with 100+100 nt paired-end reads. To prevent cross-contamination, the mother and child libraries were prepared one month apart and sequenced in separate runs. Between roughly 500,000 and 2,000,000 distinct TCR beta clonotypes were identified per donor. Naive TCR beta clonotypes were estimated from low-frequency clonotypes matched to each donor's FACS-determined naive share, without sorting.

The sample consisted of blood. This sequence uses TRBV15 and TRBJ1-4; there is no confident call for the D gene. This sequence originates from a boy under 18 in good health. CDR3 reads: CATSRDLTGANEKLFF. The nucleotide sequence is TGTGCCACCAGCAGAGATCTTACCGGGGCTAATGAAAAACTGTTTTTT. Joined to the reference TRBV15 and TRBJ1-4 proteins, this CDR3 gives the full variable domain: DAMVIQNPRYQVTQFGKPVTLSCSQTLNHNVMYWYQQKSSQAPKLLFHYYDKDFNNEADTPDNFQSRRPNTSFCFLDIRSPGLGDTAMYLCATSRDLTGANEKLFFGSGTQLSVL.